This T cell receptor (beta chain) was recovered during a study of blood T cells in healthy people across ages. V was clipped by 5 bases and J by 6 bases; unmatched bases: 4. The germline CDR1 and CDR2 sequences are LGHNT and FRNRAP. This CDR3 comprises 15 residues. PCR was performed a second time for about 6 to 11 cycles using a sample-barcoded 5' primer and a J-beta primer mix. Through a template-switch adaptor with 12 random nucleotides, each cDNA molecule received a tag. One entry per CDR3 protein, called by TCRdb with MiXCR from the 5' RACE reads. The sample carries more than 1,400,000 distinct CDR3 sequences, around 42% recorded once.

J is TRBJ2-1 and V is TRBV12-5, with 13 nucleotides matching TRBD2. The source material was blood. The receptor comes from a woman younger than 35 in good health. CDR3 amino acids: CASGILAGGANEQFF. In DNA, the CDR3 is TGTGCTAGTGGTATACTAGCGGGAGGGGCCAATGAGCAGTTCTTC.